The 24 T cell receptor beta chains in this list originate from one sample, sequenced in a study of shared clonotypes between healthy human individuals. Libraries were prepared by immunoSEQ multiplex PCR; TCRdb keeps only in-frame clonotypes and omits some of them. The profile shows over a million clones, about 96% of them singletons. Sequenced input: naive CD4+ T cells sorted from blood. Subset denoted: CD45RA+ positively selected. All receptors derive from a man aged 25-45 years in good health.

The CDR3 sequence is CASSAWGGQKGHGYTF. Written as DNA, the CDR3 is TGTGCCAGCAGCGCTTGGGGGGGACAGAAGGGGCATGGCTACACCTTC. This sequence joins TRBV13 and TRBJ1-2; 7 bases are a match to TRBD1. The CDR3 has 16 residues. Trimming cost V 5 bases and J 6 bases; bases outside gene matches: 15. Germline loops: CDR1 PRHDT, CDR2 FYEKMQ (reference sequence).

J is TRBJ2-7 and V is TRBV28; tentative D call: TRBD2 (6 bases). The V and J ends lost 3 bases and 1 base respectively, with 10 bases between them. Germline assignment: CDR1 MDHEN and CDR2 SYDVKM. The length of the CDR3 is 14 residues. Written as DNA, the CDR3 is TGTGCCAGCAGTTTGATGGGGGGATCCTACGAGCAGTACTTC. This encodes CASSLMGGSYEQYF.

The chain links TRBV5-1 to TRBJ2-1, with D possibly being TRBD1 or TRBD2 (5 bases each). The germline V gene encodes CDR1 SGHRS and CDR2 YFSETQ. The CDR3 is 14 residues long. V was pared by 7 bases and J by 5 bases, with 16 bases between. CDR3 amino acids: CASAGTRYNNEQFF. DNA for the CDR3: TGCGCCAGCGCTGGGACGAGATATAACAATGAGCAGTTCTTC.

In nucleotides, the CDR3 is TGTGCCAGCAGCTCAACCGCGGGGCGCTATGGCTACACCTTC. Translated, it gives CASSSTAGRYGYTF. This chain connects TRBV6-5 to TRBJ1-2; tentative D call: TRBD1 (5 bases). The V gene's germline CDR1 is MNHEY and CDR2 SVGAGI. This CDR3 comprises 14 residues. V shed 6 bases and J shed 4 bases, with 15 bases lying between them.

As for this clone: Other DNA sequences from this sample encode an identical CDR3 as well. This rearrangement joins TRBV5-1 to TRBJ2-5; TRBD1 matches at 7 bases. This CDR3 spans 14 amino acids. After removal of 4 bases from V and 2 bases from J, the junction contained 5 bases not matched to a gene. Germline loops: CDR1 SGHRS, CDR2 YFSETQ. The CDR3 loop is CASSPDRAQETQYF. The CDR3, as DNA: TGCGCCAGCAGCCCTGACAGGGCACAAGAGACCCAGTACTTC.

The chain recombines TRBV6-1 with TRBJ1-5, with 9 bases aligning to TRBD1. CDR3 size: 14 residues. The germline gives CDR1 MNHNS, CDR2 SASEGT. V lost 4 bases and J lost 6; bases outside the gene matches: 4. CDR3 DNA: TGTGCCAGCAGTGGTACAGGGGGCCTTCAGCCCCAGCATTTT. Its translation is CASSGTGGLQPQHF.

Of note for this clone: The sample has other DNA sequences that encode this CDR3 too. The chain links TRBV7-9 to TRBJ2-7; D may be TRBD2 (6 bases). Germline CDR1 is SEHNR and CDR2 is FQNEAQ (reference sequence). Trimming took off 5 bases at V and 2 bases at J, with 10 bases between the two ends. This CDR3 is 13 amino acids long. Here the CDR3 DNA reads TGTGCCAGCAGCCTGGCGGGACCCTACGAGCAGTACTTC. It is translated as CASSLAGPYEQYF.

The chain carries TRBV5-4 and TRBJ2-2; perhaps TRBD2 as D (6 bases). Germline V CDR1 and CDR2: SGHNT, YYREEE (reference sequence). The CDR3 consists of 12 residues. Between the trimmed V and J ends, which lost 6 bases and 13 bases, there was a span of 16 bases. The CDR3 DNA is TGTGCCAGCAATTCGCGGGAAGGAAGGCTGTTTTTT. Protein: CASNSREGRLFF. Supplemented by reference TRBV5-4 and TRBJ2-2, the full variable domain reads ETGVTQSPTHLIKTRGQQVTLRCSSQSGHNTVSWYQQALGQGPQFIFQYYREEENGRGNFPPRFSGLQFPNYSSELNVNALELDDSALYLCASNSREGRLFFGEGSRLTVL.

This chain uses TRBV5-1 with TRBJ1-2; TRBD1 is a possible D gene (6 bases). CDR3 size: 13 residues. V was cut by 0 bases and J by 8 bases, with 11 bases left in between. Germline V gene data show CDR1 as SGHRS and CDR2 as YFSETQ. The CDR3 is CASSLGTAGGYTF. In DNA, the CDR3 is TGCGCCAGCAGCTTGGGGACAGCTGGGGGCTACACCTTC.

The chain couples TRBV27 to TRBJ2-2; D remains ambiguous. The V end lost 3 bases, the J end lost 0 bases, and 5 bases lay between the germline ends. The CDR3 runs 14 residues. Germline CDR1 and CDR2: MNHEY and SMNVEV (reference sequence). CDR3 residues: CASSLITNTGELFF. As DNA, the CDR3 is TGTGCCAGCAGTTTGATAACGAACACCGGGGAGCTGTTTTTT.

The chain joins TRBV5-4 to TRBJ1-2; tentatively, D is TRBD1 (6 bases). The CDR3 sequence is 14 residues long. V was shortened by 4 bases and J by 5 bases, with 15 bases between the two germline ends. Germline values: CDR1 SGHNT, CDR2 YYREEE (reference sequence). The CDR3 DNA is TGTGCCAGCAGCAAGACAGGATACGATTATGGCTACACCTTC. Amino acid sequence: CASSKTGYDYGYTF.

The chain links TRBV15 to TRBJ1-4; weak D call: TRBD1 (6 bases). Germline V lookup: CDR1 LNHNV, CDR2 YYDKDF (reference sequence). V was shortened by 9 bases and J by 6 bases, with 11 bases between the two germline ends. The CDR3 is 12 residues long. CDR3 DNA sequence: TGTGCCACATCACAGGGCGATGAAAAACTGTTTTTT. It specifies CATSQGDEKLFF.

V gene TRBV29-1 combines with J gene TRBJ1-1; 7 positions match TRBD1. This CDR3 has 17 amino acids. V dropped 4 bases and J dropped 4; count of bases not matched to a gene: 18. Germline lookup yields CDR1 SQVTM and CDR2 ANQGSEA. The CDR3, as DNA: TGCAGCGTTGCTGAAGCCGCCGGGACAGTGCTGCCCACTGAAGCTTTCTTT. This sequence encodes CSVAEAAGTVLPTEAFF.

The chain couples TRBV7-2 to TRBJ2-7; TRBD1 agrees at 7 bases. Germline V gene sequence: CDR1 SGHTA, CDR2 FQGNSA. This CDR3 comprises 14 residues. Unmatched junction bases numbered 6, after V lost 5 bases and J lost 2 bases. For the CDR3, the DNA is TGTGCCAGCAGCCCCGGACAGGCCGCCTACGAGCAGTACTTC. Protein: CASSPGQAAYEQYF.

The rearrangement links TRBV6-5 to TRBJ1-2; 10 bases are a match to TRBD1. The CDR3 is 16 residues long. J gave up 3 bases and V 4 bases, and 8 bases lay outside the gene matches. Looked up from germline, CDR1 is MNHEY and CDR2 is SVGAGI. CDR3 bases: TGTGCCAGCAGTTTTCTCGACAGGGGGCGAGACTATGGCTACACCTTC. This sequence encodes CASSFLDRGRDYGYTF.

V is TRBV30 and J is TRBJ2-2; a possible D gene is TRBD2 (6 bases). This CDR3 has 16 amino acids. Germline V gene lookup returns CDR1 GTSNPN and CDR2 SVGIG (reference sequence). Trimming left V 3 bases short and J 4 bases short, with 18 bases between. CDR3 in DNA: TGTGCCTGGAGCGGGACGCGGGGAGCGGCCACCGGGGAGCTGTTTTTT. Residues: CAWSGTRGAATGELFF.

The V call is TRBV4-1, the J call TRBJ2-5; D uncertain. The germline V gene has CDR1 MGHRA and CDR2 YSYEKL. Trimming pared 0 bases from V and 5 bases from J, leaving 13 bases between. This CDR3 contains 15 residues. Here the CDR3 DNA reads TGCGCCAGCAGCCAAGAAGGAAGGTTGGGGGAGACCCAGTACTTC. Its translation: CASSQEGRLGETQYF.

V and J are TRBV29-1 and TRBJ2-1; 7 nucleotides match TRBD2. J lost 9 bases, V lost 7 bases, and 15 bases had no gene match. Germline V gene lookup returns CDR1 SQVTM and CDR2 ANQGSEA. This CDR3 comprises 14 residues. This chain's CDR3 is CSAAGIAGTLEQFF. The CDR3 DNA is TGCAGCGCCGCCGGGATAGCGGGCACGCTTGAGCAGTTCTTC.

V and J are TRBV18 and TRBJ2-1; 9 positions agree with TRBD1. V was clipped by 2 bases and J by 7 bases; unmatched bases: 6. There are 15 residues in the CDR3. Germline values: CDR1 KGHSH, CDR2 LQKENI. For the CDR3, the DNA is TGTGCCAGCTCACCAATCGGGACAGGGAAGAATGAGCAGTTCTTC. Protein sequence: CASSPIGTGKNEQFF.

The chain links TRBV27 to TRBJ2-7, with 10 bases that match TRBD2. CDR3 length: 13 residues. Germline CDR1 and CDR2: MNHEY and SMNVEV (reference sequence). Unmatched junction bases numbered 3, after V lost 6 bases and J lost 4 bases. In DNA form, the CDR3 reads TGTGCCAGCAGGTCTAGCGGGAGATACGAGCAGTACTTC. This codes for CASRSSGRYEQYF.

The rearrangement joins TRBV5-1 to TRBJ2-1, with 8 nucleotides matching TRBD2. This CDR3 has 14 residues. Germline V CDR1 and CDR2: SGHRS, YFSETQ. J was trimmed by 12 bases and V by 6 bases; bases with no gene match: 14. The CDR3 spells CASNRPGLVKAQFF. CDR3 coding DNA: TGCGCCAGCAATCGCCCGGGACTAGTTAAAGCGCAGTTCTTC.

The rearrangement joins TRBV18 to TRBJ1-2; maybe TRBD1 (6 bases). V was pared by 2 bases and J by 8 bases, with 15 bases between. CDR1 KGHSH and CDR2 LQKENI come from the germline V gene. The CDR3 runs 14 residues. The chain's CDR3 is CASSPSGGRGGYTF. Written as DNA, the CDR3 is TGTGCCAGCTCACCAAGTGGGGGGCGCGGAGGCTACACCTTC.

The rearrangement uses TRBV18 and TRBJ2-2; D might be TRBD2 (6 bases). Germline V lookup: CDR1 KGHSH, CDR2 LQKENI. Trimming removed 9 bases from V and 7 bases from J, with 21 bases in between. The CDR3 is 15 amino acids. This CDR3 is CASQRTREQVGELFF. CDR3 coding DNA: TGTGCCAGTCAGAGAACACGGGAGCAAGTCGGGGAGCTGTTTTTT. The variable domain in full, with the rest retrieved from reference TRBV18 and TRBJ2-2, is NAGVMQNPRHLVRRRGQEARLRCSPMKGHSHVYWYRQLPEEGLKFMVYLQKENIIDESGMPKERFSAEFPKEGPSILRIQQVVRGDSAAYFCASQRTREQVGELFFGEGSRLTVL.

The gene calls are TRBV7-9 and TRBJ2-1; 8 bases line up with TRBD2. Per germline, CDR1 SEHNR and CDR2 FQNEAQ (reference sequence). Germline trimming cut 6 bases from V and 6 bases from J; bases unmatched to any gene: 4. The CDR3 is 13 amino acids. CDR3 sequence (DNA): TGTGCCAGCAGTTTCGGGACTAGCAATGAGCAGTTCTTC. Encoded protein: CASSFGTSNEQFF.